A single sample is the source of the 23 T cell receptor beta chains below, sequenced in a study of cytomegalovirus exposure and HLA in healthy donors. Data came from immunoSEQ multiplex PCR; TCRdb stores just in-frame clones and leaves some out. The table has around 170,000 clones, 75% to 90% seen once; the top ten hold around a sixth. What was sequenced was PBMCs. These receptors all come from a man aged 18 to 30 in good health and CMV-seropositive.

The CDR3 nucleotides are TGCGCCAGCAGCCAAGGGAGCCCGGGGGAGCAGTACTTC. Translation gives CASSQGSPGEQYF. The chain uses TRBV4-1 and TRBJ2-7; D perhaps matches TRBD2 (5 bases). This CDR3 is built from 13 residues. V lost 1 base to trimming and J lost 7 bases, with 11 bases between them. Germline CDR1 and CDR2: MGHRA and YSYEKL.

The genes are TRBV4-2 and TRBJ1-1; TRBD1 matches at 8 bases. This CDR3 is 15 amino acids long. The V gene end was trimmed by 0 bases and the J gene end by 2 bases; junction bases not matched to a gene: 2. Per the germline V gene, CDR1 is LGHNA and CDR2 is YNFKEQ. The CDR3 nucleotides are TGTGCCAGCAGCCAAGAGGGACAGGTCAACACTGAAGCTTTCTTT. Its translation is CASSQEGQVNTEAFF.

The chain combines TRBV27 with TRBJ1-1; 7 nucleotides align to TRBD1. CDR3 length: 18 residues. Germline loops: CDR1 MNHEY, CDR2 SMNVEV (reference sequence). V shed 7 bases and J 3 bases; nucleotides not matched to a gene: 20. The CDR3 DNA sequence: TGTGCCAGCACCAGGCGGAACAGGGGACCATTCCGGGACACTGAAGCTTTCTTT. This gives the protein CASTRRNRGPFRDTEAFF.

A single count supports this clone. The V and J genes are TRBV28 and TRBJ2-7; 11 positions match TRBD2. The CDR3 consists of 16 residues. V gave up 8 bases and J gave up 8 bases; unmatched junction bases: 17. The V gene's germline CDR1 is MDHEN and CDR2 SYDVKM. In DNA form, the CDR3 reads TGTGCCAGCTCATCCTCTAAACTAGCGGGGGACTATAAGCAGTACTTC. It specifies CASSSSKLAGDYKQYF.

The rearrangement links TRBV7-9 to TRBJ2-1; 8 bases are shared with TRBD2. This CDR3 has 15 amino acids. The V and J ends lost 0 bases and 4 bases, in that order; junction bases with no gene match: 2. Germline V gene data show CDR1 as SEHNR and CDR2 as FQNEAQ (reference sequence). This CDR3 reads CASSLASGNYNEQFF. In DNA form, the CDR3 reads TGTGCCAGCAGCTTAGCTAGCGGGAATTACAATGAGCAGTTCTTC.

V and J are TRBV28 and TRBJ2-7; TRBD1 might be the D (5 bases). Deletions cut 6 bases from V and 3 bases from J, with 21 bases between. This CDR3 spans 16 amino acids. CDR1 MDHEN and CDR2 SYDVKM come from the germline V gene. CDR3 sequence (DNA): TGTGCCAGCAGAGGGGTGGTGGTTAGTCGAGGCTACGAGCAGTACTTC. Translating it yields CASRGVVVSRGYEQYF.

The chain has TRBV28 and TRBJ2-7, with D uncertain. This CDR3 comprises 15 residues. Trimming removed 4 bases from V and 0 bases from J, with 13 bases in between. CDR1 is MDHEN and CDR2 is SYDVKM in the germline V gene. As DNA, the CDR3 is TGTGCCAGCAGTTCGATCGTCTCTAGCTCCTACGAGCAGTACTTC. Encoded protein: CASSSIVSSSYEQYF.

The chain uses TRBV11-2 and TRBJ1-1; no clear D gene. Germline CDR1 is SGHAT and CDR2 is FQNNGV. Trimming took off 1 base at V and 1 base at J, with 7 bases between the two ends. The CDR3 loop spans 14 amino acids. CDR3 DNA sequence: TGTGCCAGCAGCTTAGCGGGAGGGAACACTGAAGCTTTCTTT. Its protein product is CASSLAGGNTEAFF.

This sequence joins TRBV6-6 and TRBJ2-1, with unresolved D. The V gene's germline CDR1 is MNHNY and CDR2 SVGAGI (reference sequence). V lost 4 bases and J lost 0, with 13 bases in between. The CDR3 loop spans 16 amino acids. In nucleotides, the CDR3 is TGTGCCAGCAGTTGGTCACTCATTAGCTCCTACAATGAGCAGTTCTTC. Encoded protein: CASSWSLISSYNEQFF.

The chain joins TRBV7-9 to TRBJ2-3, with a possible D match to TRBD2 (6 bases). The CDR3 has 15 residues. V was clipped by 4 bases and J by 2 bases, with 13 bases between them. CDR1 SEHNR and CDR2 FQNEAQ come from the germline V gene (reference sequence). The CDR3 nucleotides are TGTGCCAGCAGCTCCTTAGCGGAGCCCACAGATACGCAGTATTTT. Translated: CASSSLAEPTDTQYF.

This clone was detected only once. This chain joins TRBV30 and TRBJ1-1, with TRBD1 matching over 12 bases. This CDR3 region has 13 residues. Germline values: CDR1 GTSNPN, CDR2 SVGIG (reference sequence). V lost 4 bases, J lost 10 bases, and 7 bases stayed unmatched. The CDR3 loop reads CAWKGGTGGIAFF. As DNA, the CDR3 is TGTGCCTGGAAGGGCGGGACAGGGGGCATAGCTTTCTTT.

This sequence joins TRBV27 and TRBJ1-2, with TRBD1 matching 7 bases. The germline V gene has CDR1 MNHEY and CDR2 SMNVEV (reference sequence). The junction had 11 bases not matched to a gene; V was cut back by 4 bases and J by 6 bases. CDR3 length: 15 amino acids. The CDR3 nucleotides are TGTGCCAGCAGTTCGGACCGGACAGGCCGTCATGGCTACACCTTC. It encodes CASSSDRTGRHGYTF.

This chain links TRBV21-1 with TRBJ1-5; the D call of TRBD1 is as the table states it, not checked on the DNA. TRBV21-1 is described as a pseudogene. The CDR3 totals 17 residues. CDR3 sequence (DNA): TGTGCCAGCAGTTTCGAACCGGGACAGGGAAGGAAACAGCCCCAGCATTTT. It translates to CASSFEPGQGRKQPQHF.

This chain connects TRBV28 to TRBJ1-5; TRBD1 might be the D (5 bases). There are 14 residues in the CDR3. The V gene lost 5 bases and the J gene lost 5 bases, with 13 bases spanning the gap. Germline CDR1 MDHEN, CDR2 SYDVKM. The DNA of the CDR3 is TGTGCCAGCAGTCCAGGGCGGACCTATCAGCCCCAGCATTTT. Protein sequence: CASSPGRTYQPQHF.

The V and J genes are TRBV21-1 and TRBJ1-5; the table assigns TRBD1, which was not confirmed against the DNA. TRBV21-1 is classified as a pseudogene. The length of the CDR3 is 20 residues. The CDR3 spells CASSEQKETGYFRSNQPQHF. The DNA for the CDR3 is TGTGCCAGCAGCGAACAAAAGGAGACAGGGTATTTTCGCAGCAATCAGCCCCAGCATTTT.

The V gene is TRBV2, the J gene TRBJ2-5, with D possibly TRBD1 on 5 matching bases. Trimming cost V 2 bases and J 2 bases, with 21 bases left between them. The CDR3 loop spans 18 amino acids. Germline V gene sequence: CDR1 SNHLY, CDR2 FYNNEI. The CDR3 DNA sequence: TGTGCCAGCAGTGAAAGGCCAAGGGGCAGCCTTGTTCAAGAGACCCAGTACTTC. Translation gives CASSERPRGSLVQETQYF.

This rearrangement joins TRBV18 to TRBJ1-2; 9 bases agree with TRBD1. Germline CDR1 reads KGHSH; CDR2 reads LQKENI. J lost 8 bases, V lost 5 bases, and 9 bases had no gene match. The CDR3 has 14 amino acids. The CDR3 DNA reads TGTGCCAGCTCATCAATCGGACAGGGGATGGGCTACACCTTC. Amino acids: CASSSIGQGMGYTF.

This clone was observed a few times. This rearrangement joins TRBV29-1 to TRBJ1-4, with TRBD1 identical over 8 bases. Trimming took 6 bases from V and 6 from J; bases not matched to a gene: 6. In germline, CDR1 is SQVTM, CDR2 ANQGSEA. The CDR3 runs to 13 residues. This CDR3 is CSVSTGAYEKLFF. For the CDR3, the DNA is TGCAGCGTGTCGACAGGGGCTTATGAAAAACTGTTTTTT.

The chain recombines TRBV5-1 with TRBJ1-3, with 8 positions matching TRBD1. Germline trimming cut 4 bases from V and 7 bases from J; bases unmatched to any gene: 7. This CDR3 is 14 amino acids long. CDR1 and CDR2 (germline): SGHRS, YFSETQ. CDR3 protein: CASSTDRGGNTIYF. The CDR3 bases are TGCGCCAGCAGCACCGACAGGGGCGGCAACACCATATATTTT.

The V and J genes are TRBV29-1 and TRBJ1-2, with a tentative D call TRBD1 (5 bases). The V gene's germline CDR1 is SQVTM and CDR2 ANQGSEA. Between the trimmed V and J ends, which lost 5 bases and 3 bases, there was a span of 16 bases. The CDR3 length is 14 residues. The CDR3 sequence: CSVRSGDSYYGYTF. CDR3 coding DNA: TGCAGCGTTCGAAGTGGGGACTCCTACTATGGCTACACCTTC. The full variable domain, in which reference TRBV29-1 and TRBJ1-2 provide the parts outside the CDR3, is SAVISQKPSRDICQRGTSLTIQCQVDSQVTMMFWYRQQPGQSLTLIATANQGSEATYESGFVIDKFPISRPNLTFSTLTVSNMSPEDSSIYLCSVRSGDSYYGYTFGSGTRLTVV.

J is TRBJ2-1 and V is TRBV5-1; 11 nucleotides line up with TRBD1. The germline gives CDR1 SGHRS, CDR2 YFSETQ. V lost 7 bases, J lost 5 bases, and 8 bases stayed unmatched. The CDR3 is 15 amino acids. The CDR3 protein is CASVTGTGGNNEQFF. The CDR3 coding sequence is TGCGCCAGCGTTACCGGGACAGGGGGTAACAATGAGCAGTTCTTC.

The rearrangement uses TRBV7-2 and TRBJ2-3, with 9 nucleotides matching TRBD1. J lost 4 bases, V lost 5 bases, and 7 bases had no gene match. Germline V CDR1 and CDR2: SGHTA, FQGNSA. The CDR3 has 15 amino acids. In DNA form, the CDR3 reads TGTGCCAGCAGCGCAACAGGGGGCAGGTCAGATACGCAGTATTTT. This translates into CASSATGGRSDTQYF.

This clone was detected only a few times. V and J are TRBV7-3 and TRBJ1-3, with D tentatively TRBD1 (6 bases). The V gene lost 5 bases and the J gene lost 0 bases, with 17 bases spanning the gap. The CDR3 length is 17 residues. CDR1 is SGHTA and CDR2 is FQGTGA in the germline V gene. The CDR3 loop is CASSATGPQFSGNTIYF. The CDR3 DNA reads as TGTGCCAGCAGCGCGACAGGACCCCAATTCTCTGGAAACACCATATATTTT. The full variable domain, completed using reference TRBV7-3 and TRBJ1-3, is GAGVSQTPSNKVTEKGKYVELRCDPISGHTALYWYRQSLGQGPEFLIYFQGTGAADDSGLPNDRFFAVRPEGSVSTLKIQRTERGDSAVYLCASSATGPQFSGNTIYFGEGSWLTVV.